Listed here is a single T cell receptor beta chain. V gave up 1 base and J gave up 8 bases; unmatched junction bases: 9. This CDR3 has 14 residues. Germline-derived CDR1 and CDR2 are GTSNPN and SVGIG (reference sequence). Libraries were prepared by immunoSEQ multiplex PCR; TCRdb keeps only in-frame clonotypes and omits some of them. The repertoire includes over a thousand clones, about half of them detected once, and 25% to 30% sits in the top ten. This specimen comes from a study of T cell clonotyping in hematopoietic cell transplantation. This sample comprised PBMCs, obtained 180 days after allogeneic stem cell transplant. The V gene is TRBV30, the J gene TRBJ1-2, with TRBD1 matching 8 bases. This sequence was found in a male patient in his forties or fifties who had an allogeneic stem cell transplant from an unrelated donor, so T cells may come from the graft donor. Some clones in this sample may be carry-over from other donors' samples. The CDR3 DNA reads TGTGCCTGGAGTGGTATCGGACAGGGTGGAGGCTACACCTTC. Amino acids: CAWSGIGQGGGYTF.